The 8 T cell receptor beta chains below were found in one sample sequenced in a study of blood T cells in healthy people across ages. It was with a sample-barcoded 5' primer and a J-beta primer mix that a second PCR of roughly 7 to 12 cycles was run. TCRdb re-called the 5' RACE reads with MiXCR, one entry per CDR3 protein. The profile covers over 1,300,000 distinct CDR3 sequences, with around 59% appearing a single time and about 6.7% taken by the ten largest. The sequenced sample consisted of blood. The receptors here all came from a man younger than 35 in good health.

The chain recombines TRBV4-2 with TRBJ2-5, with D tentatively TRBD2 (7 bases). Trimming left V 0 bases short and J 0 bases short, with 17 bases between. CDR1 and CDR2 (germline): LGHNA, YNFKEQ. The CDR3 runs 18 residues. Here the CDR3 DNA reads TGTGCCAGCAGCCAAGATCTAGGGGGGGGGGCCAACCAAGAGACCCAGTACTTC. This encodes CASSQDLGGGANQETQYF.

This sequence joins TRBV21-1 and TRBJ2-7; TRBD1 is the table's D call and was not checked against the DNA. TRBV21-1 is listed as a pseudogene. CDR3 size: 17 residues. In nucleotides, the CDR3 is TGTGCCAGCAGGCCGCCTTATATAGACAGGGGGCGTCGCGAGCAGTACTTC. Protein: CASRPPYIDRGRREQYF.

The V and J genes are TRBV10-3 and TRBJ2-2; the match to TRBD1 covers 8 bases. V shed 11 bases and J 6 bases; nucleotides not matched to a gene: 8. Looked up from germline, CDR1 is ENHRY and CDR2 is SYGVKD. The CDR3 runs to 13 residues. The DNA of the CDR3 is TGTGCCTCTAACTCGGACAGGGCCGGGGAGCTGTTTTTT. Protein sequence: CASNSDRAGELFF.

The genes are TRBV5-1 and TRBJ2-7; 8 bases line up with TRBD1. V trimming: 3 bases; J trimming: 2 bases; junction bases outside the gene matches: 13. Germline V lookup: CDR1 SGHRS, CDR2 YFSETQ. The CDR3 sequence is 17 residues long. The CDR3 sequence is CASSSYLWGQAPYEQYF. The CDR3, as DNA: TGCGCCAGCAGCTCGTACCTGTGGGGACAGGCTCCCTACGAGCAGTACTTC.

Only a few counts were recorded for this clonotype. The V gene is TRBV6-5, the J gene TRBJ2-1; a possible D gene is TRBD2 (5 bases). CDR1 is MNHEY and CDR2 is SVGAGI in the germline V gene. The CDR3 loop spans 11 amino acids. V lost 2 bases to trimming and J lost 13 bases, with 9 bases between them. In DNA, the CDR3 is TGTGCCAGCAGTTACGGGAGTCAACAGTTCTTC. It encodes CASSYGSQQFF.

Only a few counts were recorded for this clonotype. The rearrangement links TRBV10-3 to TRBJ1-6; D not certain. Germline assignment: CDR1 ENHRY and CDR2 SYGVKD. The CDR3 has 14 residues. The V end was cut by 10 bases, the J end by 0 bases, with 10 bases between. In nucleotides, the CDR3 is TGTGCCACCGCCGAGGTCTCCTATAATTCACCCCTCCACTTT. Its protein product is CATAEVSYNSPLHF.

The chain is built from TRBV6-1 and TRBJ2-3; D call uncertain. CDR1 and CDR2 (germline): MNHNS, SASEGT. V was trimmed by 8 bases and J by 1 base, leaving 13 bases between them. The CDR3 runs to 14 residues. The CDR3 sequence is CASLRSVRTDTQYF. CDR3 in DNA: TGTGCCAGCCTTAGGAGCGTTCGCACAGATACGCAGTATTTT.

The chain recombines TRBV6-2 or TRBV6-3 with TRBJ2-7, with 7 bases aligning to TRBD1. CDR1 and CDR2 from the germline V gene are MNHEY and SVGEGT. CDR3 length: 14 amino acids. The junction had 5 bases not matched to a gene; V was cut back by 6 bases and J by 0 bases. CDR3 in amino acids: CASRLGTASYEQYF. CDR3 in DNA: TGTGCCAGCAGACTCGGGACAGCCTCCTACGAGCAGTACTTC.